The rows below give T cell receptor beta chains drawn from one sample of a study of T cell clonotyping in hematopoietic cell transplantation. The table came from immunoSEQ multiplex PCR; TCRdb's copy has only in-frame clones and leaves some out. The data show approximately 42,000 clones, with 85% seen just once and approximately 2.8% held by the top ten. This sample comprised peripheral blood mononuclear cells, obtained before stem cell transplant. The receptors derive from a man aged 55 to 70 with acute myeloid leukemia. Some clones in this sample may be carry-over from other donors' samples. Each CDR3 is given with its conserved first and last residue. Each record gives: V gene, CDR3 protein.

v_gene: TRBV9
CDR3aa: CASSSPAGGPLYGELFF

v_gene: TRBV15
CDR3aa: CATSRDLNRANTGELFF

v_gene: TRBV7-9
CDR3aa: CASRRTGNYNSPLHF

v_gene: TRBV7-2
CDR3aa: CASSLPGVFSGNTIYF

v_gene: TRBV28
CDR3aa: CASSLSKPPYEQYF

v_gene: TRBV30
CDR3aa: CAWRPGTAYGYTF

v_gene: TRBV6-5
CDR3aa: CASRTPGTYEQYF

v_gene: TRBV7-9
CDR3aa: CASSLGQGPQPQHF

v_gene: TRBV4-1
CDR3aa: CASSLRQNTEAFF

v_gene: TRBV4-1
CDR3aa: CASSQENRGLGYTF

v_gene: TRBV23-1
CDR3aa: CAPLGGRQGQPQHF

v_gene: TRBV7-2
CDR3aa: CASSLGLALYEQYF

v_gene: TRBV6-1
CDR3aa: CASSGTPVTEAFF

v_gene: TRBV28
CDR3aa: CASGTEGEAFF

v_gene: TRBV7-2
CDR3aa: CASSTAGAPNIQYF

v_gene: TRBV6-5
CDR3aa: CASSSGQINQPQHF

v_gene: TRBV19
CDR3aa: CASRTSGGQGYTF

v_gene: TRBV6-6
CDR3aa: CASRATAGGYTF

v_gene: TRBV5-1
CDR3aa: CASRGTGELFF

v_gene: TRBV27
CDR3aa: CASKRGNTGELFF

v_gene: TRBV5-1
CDR3aa: CASLNRDSSYTF

v_gene: TRBV4-2
CDR3aa: CASSQAFATLREQYF

v_gene: TRBV11-1
CDR3aa: CASSFGETQYF

v_gene: TRBV7-9
CDR3aa: CASSLGGPRNQPQHF

v_gene: TRBV7-8
CDR3aa: CASSLRTGGGPGYTF